The present entry profiles one T cell receptor beta chain with its context. V was cut by 4 bases and J by 0 bases, with 11 bases left in between. Germline V gene lookup returns CDR1 SGHDT and CDR2 YYEEEE. There are 14 residues in the CDR3. The sample belongs to a study of blood T cell repertoires in COVID-19. Enrolled during active infection, Seattle patients were then followed longitudinally. Only in-frame clones appear in the TCRdb table, and some are missing; sequencing was by immunoSEQ multiplex PCR. This table has 100,000 to 150,000 clones, almost 90% appearing once. What was sequenced was peripheral blood. The gene calls are TRBV5-6 and TRBJ2-7; D is undetermined. This clonotype originated in a woman aged 55-70 years with COVID-19, enrolled during active disease. For the CDR3, the DNA is TGTGCCAGCAGCCCGCGGCAGAGCTCCTACGAGCAGTACTTC. The encoded protein is CASSPRQSSYEQYF.